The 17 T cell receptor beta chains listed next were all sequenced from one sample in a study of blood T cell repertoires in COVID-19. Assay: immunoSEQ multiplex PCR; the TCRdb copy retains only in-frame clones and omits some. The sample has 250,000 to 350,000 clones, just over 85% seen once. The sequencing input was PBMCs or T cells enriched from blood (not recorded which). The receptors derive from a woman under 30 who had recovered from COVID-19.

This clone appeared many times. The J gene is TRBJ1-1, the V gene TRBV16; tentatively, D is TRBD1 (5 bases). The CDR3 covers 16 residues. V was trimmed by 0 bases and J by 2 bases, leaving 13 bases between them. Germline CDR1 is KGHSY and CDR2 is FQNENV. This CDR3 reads CASSQSLDIRNTEAFF. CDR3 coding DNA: TGTGCCAGCAGCCAATCTTTGGACATAAGAAACACTGAAGCTTTCTTT.

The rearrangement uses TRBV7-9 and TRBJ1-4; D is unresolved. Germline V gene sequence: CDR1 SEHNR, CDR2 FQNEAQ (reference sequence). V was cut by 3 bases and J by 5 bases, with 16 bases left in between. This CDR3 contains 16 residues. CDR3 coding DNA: TGTGCCAGCAGCTTGAATCCGGGTGCGAGGAATGAAAAACTGTTTTTT. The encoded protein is CASSLNPGARNEKLFF.

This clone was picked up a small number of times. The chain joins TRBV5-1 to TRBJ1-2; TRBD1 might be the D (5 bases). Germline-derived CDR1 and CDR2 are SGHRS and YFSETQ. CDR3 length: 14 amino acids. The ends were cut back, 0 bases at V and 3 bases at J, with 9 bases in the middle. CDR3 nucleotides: TGCGCCAGCAGCTTGGGAGTAGGGGACTATGGCTACACCTTC. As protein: CASSLGVGDYGYTF.

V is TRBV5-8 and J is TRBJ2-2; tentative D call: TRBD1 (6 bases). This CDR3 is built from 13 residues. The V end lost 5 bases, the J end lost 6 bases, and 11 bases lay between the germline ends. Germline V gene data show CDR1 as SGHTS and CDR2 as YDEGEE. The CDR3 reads CASRRDTAGELFF. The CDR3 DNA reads TGTGCCAGCAGACGGGACACGGCCGGGGAGCTGTTTTTT.

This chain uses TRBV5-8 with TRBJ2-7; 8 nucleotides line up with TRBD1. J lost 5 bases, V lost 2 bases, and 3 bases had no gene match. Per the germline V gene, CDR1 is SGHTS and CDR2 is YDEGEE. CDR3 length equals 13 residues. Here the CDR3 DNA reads TGTGCCAGCAGCTTTCAACAGGGGGACGAGCAGTACTTC. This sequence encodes CASSFQQGDEQYF.

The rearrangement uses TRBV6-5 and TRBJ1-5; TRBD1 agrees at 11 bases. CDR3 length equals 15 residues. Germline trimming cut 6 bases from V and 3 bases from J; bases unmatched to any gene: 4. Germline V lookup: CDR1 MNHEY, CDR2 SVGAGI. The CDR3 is CASRRTGGNNQPQHF. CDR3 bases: TGTGCCAGCAGAAGGACAGGGGGCAACAATCAGCCCCAGCATTTT.

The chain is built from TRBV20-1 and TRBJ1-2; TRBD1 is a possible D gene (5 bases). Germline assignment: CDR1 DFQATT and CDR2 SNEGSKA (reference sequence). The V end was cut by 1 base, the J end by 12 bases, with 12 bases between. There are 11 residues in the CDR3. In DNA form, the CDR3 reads TGCAGTGCTAGAGGGCAGGGCCGGGACACCTTC. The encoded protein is CSARGQGRDTF.

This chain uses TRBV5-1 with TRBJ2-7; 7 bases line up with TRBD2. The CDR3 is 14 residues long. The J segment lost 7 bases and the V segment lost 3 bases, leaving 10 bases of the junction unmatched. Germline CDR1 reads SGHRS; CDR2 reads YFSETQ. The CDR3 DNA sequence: TGCGCCAGCAGCTCGGAGGATCCAGCGGGGGAGCAGTACTTC. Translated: CASSSEDPAGEQYF.

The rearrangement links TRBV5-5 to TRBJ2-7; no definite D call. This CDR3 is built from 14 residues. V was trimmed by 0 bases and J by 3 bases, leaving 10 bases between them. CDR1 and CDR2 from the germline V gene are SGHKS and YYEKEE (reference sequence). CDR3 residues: CASSLDGQVYEQYF. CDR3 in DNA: TGTGCCAGCAGCTTGGATGGGCAAGTCTACGAGCAGTACTTC.

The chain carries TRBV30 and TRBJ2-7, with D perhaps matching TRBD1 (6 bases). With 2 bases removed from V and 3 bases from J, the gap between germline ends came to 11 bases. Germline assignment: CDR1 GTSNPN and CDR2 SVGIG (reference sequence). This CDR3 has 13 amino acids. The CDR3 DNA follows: TGTGCCTGGAGTCCGCAGGGGTTCTACGAGCAGTACTTC. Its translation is CAWSPQGFYEQYF.

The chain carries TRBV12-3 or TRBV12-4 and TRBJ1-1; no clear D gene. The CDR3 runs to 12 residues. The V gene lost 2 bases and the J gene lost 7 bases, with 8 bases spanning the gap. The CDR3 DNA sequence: TGTGCCAGCAGTTTATTTCCCCTTGAAGCTTTCTTT. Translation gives CASSLFPLEAFF.

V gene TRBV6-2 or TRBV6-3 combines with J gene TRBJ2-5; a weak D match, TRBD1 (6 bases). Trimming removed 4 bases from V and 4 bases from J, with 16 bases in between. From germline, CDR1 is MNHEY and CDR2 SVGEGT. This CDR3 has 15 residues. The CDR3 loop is CASSFPQGKGETQYF. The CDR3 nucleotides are TGTGCCAGCAGTTTCCCGCAGGGGAAGGGAGAGACCCAGTACTTC.

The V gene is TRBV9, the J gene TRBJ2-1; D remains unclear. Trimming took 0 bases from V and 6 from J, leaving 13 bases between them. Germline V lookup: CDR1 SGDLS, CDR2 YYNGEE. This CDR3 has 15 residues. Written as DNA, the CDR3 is TGTGCCAGCAGCGTAGGTGGCTGGGCAGGCAATGAGCAGTTCTTC. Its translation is CASSVGGWAGNEQFF.

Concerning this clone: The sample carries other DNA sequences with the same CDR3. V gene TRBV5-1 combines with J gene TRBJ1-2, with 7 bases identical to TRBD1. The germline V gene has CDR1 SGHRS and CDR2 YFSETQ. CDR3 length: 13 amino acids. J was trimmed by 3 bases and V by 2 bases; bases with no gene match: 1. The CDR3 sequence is CASSLGTDYGYTF. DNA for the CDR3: TGCGCCAGCAGCTTAGGGACAGACTATGGCTACACCTTC.

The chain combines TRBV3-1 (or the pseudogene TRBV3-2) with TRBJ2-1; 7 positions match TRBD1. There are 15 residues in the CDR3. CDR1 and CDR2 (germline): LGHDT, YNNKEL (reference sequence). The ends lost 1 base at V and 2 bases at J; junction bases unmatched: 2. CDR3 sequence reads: CASSQAGQAYNEQFF. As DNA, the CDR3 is TGTGCCAGCAGCCAAGCAGGACAGGCCTACAATGAGCAGTTCTTC.

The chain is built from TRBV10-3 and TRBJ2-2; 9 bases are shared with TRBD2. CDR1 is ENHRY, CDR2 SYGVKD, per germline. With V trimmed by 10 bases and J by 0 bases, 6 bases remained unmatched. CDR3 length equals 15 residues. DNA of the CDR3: TGTGCCACACTTTTAGCGGGGGCGAACACCGGGGAGCTGTTTTTT. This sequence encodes CATLLAGANTGELFF.

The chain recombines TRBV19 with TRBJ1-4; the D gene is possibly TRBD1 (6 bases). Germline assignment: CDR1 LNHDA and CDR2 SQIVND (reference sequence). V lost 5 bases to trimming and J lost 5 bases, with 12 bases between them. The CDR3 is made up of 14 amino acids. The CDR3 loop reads CASSSGQINEKLFF. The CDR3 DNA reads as TGTGCCAGTAGTTCCGGACAGATAAATGAAAAACTGTTTTTT.